A single sample is the source of the 30 T cell receptor beta chains below, sequenced in a study of blood T cell repertoires in COVID-19. Only in-frame clones appear in the TCRdb table, and some are missing; sequencing was by immunoSEQ multiplex PCR. The data hold 35,000 to 45,000 clones, with around 75% observed a single time. Sequencing was performed on peripheral blood. The receptors come from a man older than 75 with acute or convalescent COVID-19.

The V gene is TRBV5-5, the J gene TRBJ2-7, with 10 bases that match TRBD1. Germline CDR1 reads SGHKS; CDR2 reads YYEKEE (reference sequence). There are 16 residues in the CDR3. V shed 1 base, J shed 3 bases, and the junction held 7 bases outside the gene matches. The chain's CDR3 is CASSLNQGQGIYEQYF. The CDR3 bases are TGTGCCAGCAGCTTGAATCAGGGACAGGGGATCTACGAGCAGTACTTC.

The count of this clone is one. The chain has TRBV28 and TRBJ1-2, with 11 nucleotides matching TRBD1. The CDR3 loop spans 14 amino acids. Germline CDR1 MDHEN, CDR2 SYDVKM. V shed 4 bases and J 5 bases; nucleotides not matched to a gene: 3. CDR3 bases: TGTGCCAGCAGTTCTGGGACAGGGGGGTATGGCTACACCTTC. Translated, it gives CASSSGTGGYGYTF.

The V gene is TRBV28, the J gene TRBJ1-5; D gene unclear. Germline loops: CDR1 MDHEN, CDR2 SYDVKM. V gave up 6 bases and J gave up 2 bases, with 11 bases separating them. CDR3 length: 14 amino acids. CDR3 coding DNA: TGTGCCAGCAGCCCGTGGGGAGGCAATCAGCCCCAGCATTTT. The encoded protein is CASSPWGGNQPQHF. The full variable domain, with the rest looked up from reference TRBV28 and TRBJ1-5, is DVKVTQSSRYLVKRTGEKVFLECVQDMDHENMFWYRQDPGLGLRLIYFSYDVKMKEKGDIPEGYSVSREKKERFSLILESASTNQTSMYLCASSPWGGNQPQHFGDGTRLSIL.

The J gene is TRBJ1-5, the V gene TRBV6-1; D call uncertain. The CDR3 has 16 residues. Germline loops: CDR1 MNHNS, CDR2 SASEGT. V was clipped by 0 bases and J by 2 bases, with 11 bases between them. CDR3 sequence (DNA): TGTGCCAGCAGTGAAGCATTAGGCGGGGGCAATCAGCCCCAGCATTTT. As protein: CASSEALGGGNQPQHF.

This clone was observed a handful of times. V is TRBV6-5 and J is TRBJ1-5, with TRBD1 matching over 8 bases. This CDR3 has 14 amino acids. Germline CDR1 reads MNHEY; CDR2 reads SVGAGI. V shed 6 bases, J shed 2 bases, and the junction held 3 bases outside the gene matches. The DNA for the CDR3 is TGTGCCAGCAGACGGACAGGGCGCAATCAGCCCCAGCATTTT. Protein sequence: CASRRTGRNQPQHF.

V is TRBV2 and J is TRBJ2-2, with TRBD2 identical over 14 bases. Germline CDR1 SNHLY, CDR2 FYNNEI. CDR3 size: 17 residues. Trimming removed 6 bases from V and 6 bases from J; junction bases left unmatched: 9. As DNA, the CDR3 is TGTGCCAGCAGCGACCCGGGACTAGCGGGAGTGGCCGGGGAGCTGTTTTTT. Its protein is CASSDPGLAGVAGELFF.

The gene calls are TRBV19 and TRBJ2-7, with a weak D call TRBD2 (5 bases). CDR3 length: 16 residues. CDR1 and CDR2 from the germline V gene are LNHDA and SQIVND (reference sequence). Trimming took 5 bases from V and 2 from J, leaving 19 bases between them. For the CDR3, the DNA is TGTGCCAGTAGTTCTTCTCTTCTGAAGCGGCCCTACGAGCAGTACTTC. Translated, it gives CASSSSLLKRPYEQYF.

V and J are TRBV15 and TRBJ1-3, with a tentative D call TRBD1 (5 bases). The CDR3 runs to 14 residues. V was cut by 3 bases and J by 2 bases, with 8 bases left in between. Germline V gene data show CDR1 as LNHNV and CDR2 as YYDKDF (reference sequence). DNA of the CDR3: TGTGCCACCAGCAGTGGGGGGGCTGGAAACACCATATATTTT. Encoded protein: CATSSGGAGNTIYF.

This rearrangement joins TRBV28 to TRBJ2-7; 7 bases are a match to TRBD2. The CDR3 contains 14 residues. The ends lost 6 bases at V and 8 bases at J; junction bases unmatched: 13. Germline assignment: CDR1 MDHEN and CDR2 SYDVKM. CDR3 in amino acids: CASRRGGRSLQQYF. CDR3 coding DNA: TGTGCCAGCAGGCGTGGCGGGAGAAGTCTGCAGCAGTACTTC.

V and J are TRBV28 and TRBJ2-5; 10 bases are shared with TRBD1. From germline, CDR1 is MDHEN and CDR2 SYDVKM. The length of the CDR3 is 15 residues. V lost 7 bases to trimming and J lost 4 bases; unmatched junction nucleotides: 9. The CDR3 bases are TGTGCCAGCAAACCGCGGGACAGGGGAGGAGAGACCCAGTACTTC. Protein product: CASKPRDRGGETQYF. Full variable domain (outside the CDR3, taken from reference TRBV28 and TRBJ2-5): DVKVTQSSRYLVKRTGEKVFLECVQDMDHENMFWYRQDPGLGLRLIYFSYDVKMKEKGDIPEGYSVSREKKERFSLILESASTNQTSMYLCASKPRDRGGETQYFGPGTRLLVL.

J is TRBJ2-5 and V is TRBV28, with TRBD2 matching over 16 bases. The V gene end was trimmed by 6 bases and the J gene end by 5 bases; junction bases not matched to a gene: 15. The CDR3 contains 19 residues. From germline, CDR1 is MDHEN and CDR2 SYDVKM. The CDR3 nucleotides read TGTGCCAGCAGGCCTACACCGGGACTAGCGGGAGGGCCGGGTGAGACCCAGTACTTC. Protein product: CASRPTPGLAGGPGETQYF.

This chain links TRBV10-3 with TRBJ2-5; weak D call: TRBD2 (5 bases). The CDR3 is 16 residues long. Germline values: CDR1 ENHRY, CDR2 SYGVKD. The V end lost 0 bases, the J end lost 5 bases, and 16 bases lay between the germline ends. For the CDR3, the DNA is TGTGCCATCAGTGAGTCGCCCGGGAAGGGTTCGGAGACCCAGTACTTC. Its translation is CAISESPGKGSETQYF.

The chain recombines TRBV5-4 with TRBJ1-1; D is perhaps TRBD1 (6 bases). The CDR3 length is 13 residues. The V and J ends lost 4 bases and 3 bases respectively, with 10 bases between them. Germline CDR1 and CDR2: SGHNT and YYREEE (reference sequence). The CDR3 loop is CASSMDSYTEAFF. The CDR3 bases are TGTGCCAGCAGCATGGACAGCTACACTGAAGCTTTCTTT.

As DNA, the CDR3 is TGCGCCAGCAGCTTGTACGGGGTCCGGGAGACCCAGTACTTC. Amino acid sequence: CASSLYGVRETQYF. This chain joins TRBV5-1 and TRBJ2-5; D perhaps matches TRBD2 (5 bases). The ends were cut back, 1 base at V and 5 bases at J, with 12 bases in the middle. Germline V gene lookup returns CDR1 SGHRS and CDR2 YFSETQ. The CDR3 consists of 14 residues.

The chain couples TRBV7-2 to TRBJ2-1; the D is unclear. The CDR3 length is 15 residues. Germline assignment: CDR1 SGHTA and CDR2 FQGNSA. V lost 1 base to trimming and J lost 3 bases, with 10 bases between them. CDR3 DNA: TGTGCCAGCAGCTTAGGCCCAGCGAACTACAATGAGCAGTTCTTC. Translated, it gives CASSLGPANYNEQFF.

This clone was counted a few times. This chain links TRBV6-1 with TRBJ1-5; maybe TRBD1 (5 bases). The CDR3 is 14 residues long. Germline CDR1 and CDR2: MNHNS and SASEGT. V gave up 2 bases and J gave up 5 bases, with 10 bases separating them. The CDR3 loop reads CASSEIDRDQPQHF. The CDR3 DNA sequence: TGTGCCAGCAGTGAAATCGACAGAGATCAGCCCCAGCATTTT.

This sequence joins TRBV10-3 and TRBJ1-5; weak D call: TRBD1 (6 bases). CDR3 length equals 12 residues. The germline gives CDR1 ENHRY, CDR2 SYGVKD. The V gene lost 6 bases and the J gene lost 7 bases, with 10 bases spanning the gap. The CDR3 is CAISPDRQPQHF. As DNA, the CDR3 is TGTGCCATCAGCCCGGACAGACAGCCCCAGCATTTT.

In its sample, this clone was seen a few times. The chain carries TRBV5-8 and TRBJ1-5; 9 bases match TRBD1. This CDR3 has 14 amino acids. V shed 4 bases and J 8 bases; nucleotides not matched to a gene: 7. Germline CDR1 is SGHTS and CDR2 is YDEGEE. The CDR3 coding sequence is TGTGCCAGCAGCGGGGGACAGGGCTGGAAGCCCCAGCATTTT. This translates into CASSGGQGWKPQHF.

The rearrangement uses TRBV7-2 and TRBJ2-1; TRBD2 matches at 10 bases. The trim removed 3 bases at V and 8 bases at J, leaving 10 bases unmatched. The CDR3 runs 16 residues. Per germline, CDR1 SGHTA and CDR2 FQGNSA. In DNA form, the CDR3 reads TGTGCCAGCAGCTTTTCCGCCCCTAGCGGGAGAGATGAGCAGTTCTTC. Protein: CASSFSAPSGRDEQFF. Looking up the rest from reference TRBV7-2 and TRBJ2-1 gives the full variable domain: GAGVSQSPSNKVTEKGKDVELRCDPISGHTALYWYRQSLGQGLEFLIYFQGNSAPDKSGLPSDRFSAERTGGSVSTLTIQRTQQEDSAVYLCASSFSAPSGRDEQFFGPGTRLTVL.

This clone has a single count. V is TRBV24-1 and J is TRBJ2-1; the D gene is possibly TRBD2 (6 bases). CDR1 is KGHDR and CDR2 is SFDVKD in the germline V gene. Trimming cost V 7 bases and J 7 bases, with 22 bases left between them. CDR3 length: 16 residues. The CDR3 spells CATREVGGFRWNEQFF. CDR3 DNA sequence: TGTGCCACCAGAGAGGTGGGGGGATTCAGGTGGAATGAGCAGTTCTTC.

The gene calls are TRBV6-1 and TRBJ2-2; no clear D gene. Per the germline V gene, CDR1 is MNHNS and CDR2 is SASEGT. The V end lost 1 base, the J end lost 4 bases, and 4 bases lay between the germline ends. The CDR3 runs to 13 residues. In nucleotides, the CDR3 is TGTGCCAGCAGTGAAGTGAGCACCGGGGAGCTGTTTTTT. Its protein product is CASSEVSTGELFF.

This clone was counted only a few times. The rearrangement links TRBV14 to TRBJ2-7; no clear D gene. Germline loops: CDR1 SGHDN, CDR2 FVKESK. This CDR3 spans 11 amino acids. V lost 1 base and J lost 11, with 9 bases in between. The CDR3 protein is CASSQGPREYF. The CDR3 region has the DNA TGTGCCAGCAGCCAAGGTCCTCGCGAGTACTTC.

This chain links TRBV27 with TRBJ2-3, with TRBD2 matching over 8 bases. Germline V CDR1 and CDR2: MNHEY, SMNVEV (reference sequence). CDR3 size: 15 residues. The V gene end was trimmed by 7 bases and the J gene end by 3 bases; junction bases not matched to a gene: 9. The DNA of the CDR3 is TGTGCCAGCACCCTATGGGGCGGGAGGACAGATACGCAGTATTTT. It encodes CASTLWGGRTDTQYF.

Regarding this clone: Other DNA sequences in the sample encode the same CDR3. The chain is built from TRBV3-1 (or the pseudogene TRBV3-2) and TRBJ2-7, with D perhaps TRBD1 (5 bases). The CDR3 has 13 residues. Germline V lookup: CDR1 LGHDT, CDR2 YNNKEL (reference sequence). V shed 4 bases and J shed 0 bases, with 7 bases lying between them. The CDR3 reads CASSLTASYEQYF. The CDR3 DNA is TGTGCCAGCAGCCTGACAGCCTCCTACGAGCAGTACTTC.

This clone was recorded once. The V call is TRBV7-9, the J call TRBJ2-3; D not resolved. This CDR3 region has 16 residues. V lost 4 bases to trimming and J lost 4 bases, with 18 bases between them. Per germline, CDR1 SEHNR and CDR2 FQNEAQ (reference sequence). CDR3 in DNA: TGTGCCAGCAGCTCGCCTTCGACTCACTTCTCAGATACGCAGTATTTT. It codes for CASSSPSTHFSDTQYF.

The rearrangement links TRBV28 to TRBJ2-1; TRBD1 aligns across 9 bases. Germline assignment: CDR1 MDHEN and CDR2 SYDVKM. V was clipped by 5 bases and J by 7 bases; unmatched bases: 9. The CDR3 totals 15 residues. CDR3 in amino acids: CASSPTGGAGNEQFF. DNA for the CDR3: TGTGCCAGCAGTCCCACAGGGGGCGCGGGAAATGAGCAGTTCTTC.

This chain uses TRBV23-1 with TRBJ2-3, with TRBD2 matching over 11 bases. TRBV23-1 is treated as an ORF (open reading frame) with a function not yet certain. J lost 0 bases, V lost 0 bases, and 2 bases had no gene match. The CDR3 length is 17 residues. CDR3 coding DNA: TGCGCCAGCAGTCAATCGGGGACTAGCGGTAGCACAGATACGCAGTATTTT. Translating gives CASSQSGTSGSTDTQYF.

The CDR3 DNA follows: TGTGCCAGCAGTGATGTGCAGGGGGATGGCTACACCTTC. It translates to CASSDVQGDGYTF. The chain carries TRBV2 and TRBJ1-2, with 7 bases aligning to TRBD1. CDR3 length: 13 residues. Trimming cost V 3 bases and J 6 bases; bases outside gene matches: 4. CDR1 and CDR2 from the germline V gene are SNHLY and FYNNEI.

The rearrangement joins TRBV4-1 to TRBJ1-2; possibly TRBD1 for D (5 bases). Germline V gene data show CDR1 as MGHRA and CDR2 as YSYEKL. V lost 4 bases, J lost 5 bases, and 11 bases lay in between. CDR3 length: 13 amino acids. The CDR3 region is CASSLEEGYGYTF. The CDR3 DNA sequence: TGCGCCAGCAGCCTAGAGGAGGGGTATGGCTACACCTTC.

The V gene is TRBV6-6, the J gene TRBJ1-4; D not resolved. CDR1 and CDR2 (germline): MNHNY, SVGAGI (reference sequence). The CDR3 runs to 13 residues. Trimming cost V 1 base and J 8 bases, with 8 bases left between them. CDR3 sequence reads: CASSYFYSEKLFF. The CDR3 DNA follows: TGTGCCAGCAGTTACTTCTATTCCGAAAAACTGTTTTTT.